This T cell receptor beta chain was sequenced in a study of shared clonotypes between healthy human individuals (TCRdb year 2020). In terms of the full investigation: The cohort comprised a couple of women and a few men aged 18 to 49 years. For each donor, CD4 naive and CD4 memory were each run on three plates, CD8 naive on two plates, and CD8 memory on one plate. To estimate repertoire size and how much clonotype sharing occurs between individuals, the study deeply sequenced the blood TCR repertoires of roughly 5 healthy adults. To increase sequencing depth and limit assay-specific biases, TCR repertoire library preparation and sequencing were carried out by different laboratories using diverse techniques. Between about 0.94 and 8.9 billion PBMCs per donor were obtained by leukapheresis. Study-wide findings and limitations: Estimated clonotype richness was generally larger for naive than for memory subsets. Across a handful of donors, approximately 5% of naive CD4, more than 3% of naive CD8, around 2.1% of memory CD4, and under 0.45% of memory CD8 clonotypes were shared. Sampling was limited to blood, and TCR repertoires in tissue likely differ from TCR repertoires in blood. The small number of donors limited the genetic and exposure-history diversity represented. Rarefaction of sorted-subset datasets indicated incomplete sequencing despite the large sequencing depth. Clonotypes shared by all four sorted-subset donors showed higher generation probabilities than non-shared clonotypes. Based on pairwise subsampling, the degree of clonotype sharing among donors was expected to be affected by sequencing depth.

Using the deep immunoSEQ assay, multiplex PCR amplified TCR CDR3 regions from genomic DNA. Genomic DNA extracted from each cell subset was distributed evenly over all wells of several immunoSEQ 96-well plates, and each plate served as one replicate. For sorted subsets, each replicate PCR was loaded with approximately 0.2 ug genomic DNA, equivalent to about 30,000 T cell genomes. Purified libraries were measured with a Qubit 3.0 fluorometer, size-checked on a Bioanalyzer 2100, and measured again with the KAPA Library Quantification kit. Every immunoSEQ 96-well plate was sequenced on a separate single-read 150-cycle Illumina NextSeq 550 flow cell. Under the source paper's analysis protocol: The immunoSEQ output contained only junctional sequences without quality scores, so filtering could not match that applied to full-length reads. To assign V/J genes and CDR3, sequences were annotated using PyIR, a Python wrapper for IgBLAST v1.9, with IMGT germline references. Any read was removed if the V/J assignment was weak (E-value above 1e-6), the CDR3 was missing, or the read contained stop codons, out-of-frame junctions, or ambiguous translated residues. V3J clonotypes were defined as sequences sharing an identical inferred V gene, J gene, and CDR3 amino acid sequence. To compute the percentage overlap between repertoires, the number of shared unique clonotypes was divided by the size of the smaller repertoire. Three approaches were used to assess repertoire richness: RTK rarefaction, the Chao1 estimator, and Recon v2.1 estimates of unobserved clonotypes. Generation probabilities were computed with OLGA for all TCRbeta clonotypes obtained by the gDNA method from four donors. TCRdb stores this immuneACCESS table with in-frame sequences only. Part of the clones is absent; in the studies checked, under half of the shortfall reflects unresolved V genes, and no reason is known for the rest. For V, J and clone size, that table is used; D and trimming come from the DNA. The sample table shows hundreds of thousands of clones, and under 80% are seen once. The ten largest clonotypes hold 10% of the sample.

Notes on this clone: What antigen it recognizes has not been identified. The record has no base qualities; no much larger clone is one base away.

V trim: 5 bases; J trim: 0 bases; unmatched bases: 18. Based on the germline V gene (reference sequence), the CDR1 and CDR2 sequences are PRHDT and FYEKMQ. Reading from cysteine to phenylalanine, the CDR3 counts 19 amino acids. Here the CDR3 DNA is all that survives: 57 bases in frame from base 1. The donors were healthy, HIV-negative adults with no recently reported acute infections or vaccinations. All donors were Caucasian adults living in Nashville, Tennessee, USA. CD4+ T cells were enriched by magnetic negative selection, after which naive cells were positively selected on CD45RA and the negative fraction was taken as the memory subset. Blood was collected by leukapheresis, and PBMCs were isolated by Ficoll-Histopaque density gradient centrifugation and then cryopreserved in liquid nitrogen vapor phase. Analytical flow cytometry was used to check the purity and quantity of each magnetically sorted T cell population. Genomic DNA was isolated from each sorted fraction and quantified by UV absorbance on a Nanodrop 2000c.

Sequencing was done on a sample of memory CD4+ T cells sorted from blood. In the paper's terms, the cell subset or site label means: CD45RA-negative fraction. The clonotype originates from a man aged 30 to 39 in good health. Rearrangement joined TRBV13 to TRBJ2-7, with TRBD2 matching 8 junction bases. The DNA sequence is as follows: TGTGCCAGCAGCCTTCACTCAATCGGGAGGGTCGCTGGCTCCTACGAGCAGTACTTC. Translated, it reads CASSLHSIGRVAGSYEQYF. When the CDR3 is completed using the reference TRBV13 and TRBJ2-7 genes on either side, the full variable domain is AAGVIQSPRHLIKEKRETATLKCYPIPRHDTVYWYQQGPGQDPQFLISFYEKMQSDKGSIPDRFSAQQFSDYHSELNMSSLELGDSALYFCASSLHSIGRVAGSYEQYFGPGTRLTVT.